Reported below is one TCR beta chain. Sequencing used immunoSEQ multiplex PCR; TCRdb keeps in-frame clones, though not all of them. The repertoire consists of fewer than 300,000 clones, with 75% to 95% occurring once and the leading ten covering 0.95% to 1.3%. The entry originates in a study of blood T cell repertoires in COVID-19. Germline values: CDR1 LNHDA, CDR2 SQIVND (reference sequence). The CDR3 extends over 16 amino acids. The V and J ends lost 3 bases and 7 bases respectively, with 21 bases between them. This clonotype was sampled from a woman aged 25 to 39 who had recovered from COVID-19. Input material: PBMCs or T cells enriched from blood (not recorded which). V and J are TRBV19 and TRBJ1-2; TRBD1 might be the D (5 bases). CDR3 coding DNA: TGTGCCAGTAGTATGAGGTGGGCAGGGCGGAGATTTGGCTACACCTTC. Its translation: CASSMRWAGRRFGYTF.